Below are 21 T cell receptor beta chains sequenced from a single sample in a study of cytomegalovirus exposure and HLA in healthy donors (dated by TCRdb to 2016 to 2017). Library prep was done by the immunoSEQ multiplex PCR assay. A mixture of 60 forward primers for TCR Vbeta segments and 13 reverse primers for TCR Jbeta segments was used in the multiplex PCR. Held by TCRdb, this immuneACCESS table contains in-frame sequences only and omits some clones. Under half of the omission traces to an unresolved V gene where checked; the cause of the rest is unknown. For this sample the table gives under 200,000 clones, of which 75% to 85% were detected only once. The top ten hold 0.96% of the sample. The sample consisted of PBMCs. These receptors were obtained from a girl aged 2 to 10 in good health and CMV-seropositive.

J is TRBJ2-2 and V is TRBV19; D is unresolved. Per germline, CDR1 LNHDA and CDR2 SQIVND (reference sequence). The CDR3 spans 13 residues. V was cut by 3 bases and J by 6 bases, with 8 bases left in between. Here the CDR3 reads CASSIPRPGELFF. CDR3 nucleotides: TGTGCCAGTAGTATTCCCAGGCCCGGGGAGCTGTTTTTT.

V and J are TRBV7-8 and TRBJ2-1, with D possibly matching TRBD1 (5 bases). Trimming stripped 5 bases from V and 9 bases from J, with 23 bases between. Germline-derived CDR1 and CDR2 are SGHVS and FQNEAQ. The CDR3 totals 16 residues. In nucleotides, the CDR3 is TGTGCCAGCAGCCTCTCAGCAGGGCAGGTTTCCCCTGAGCAGTTCTTC. Protein product: CASSLSAGQVSPEQFF.

The gene calls are TRBV9 and TRBJ1-4; perhaps TRBD1 as D (5 bases). This CDR3 is 15 amino acids long. Germline-derived CDR1 and CDR2 are SGDLS and YYNGEE. V lost 5 bases and J 3 bases, leaving 14 bases between the germline ends. CDR3 region: CASSKGGTPNEKLFF. The CDR3 bases are TGTGCCAGCAGTAAGGGAGGGACTCCTAATGAAAAACTGTTTTTT. The whole variable domain, remainder taken from reference TRBV9 and TRBJ1-4, is DSGVTQTPKHLITATGQRVTLRCSPRSGDLSVYWYQQSLDQGLQFLIQYYNGEERAKGNILERFSAQQFPDLHSELNLSSLELGDSALYFCASSKGGTPNEKLFFGSGTQLSVL.

The genes are TRBV5-1 and TRBJ2-1, with 11 bases lining up with TRBD2. Germline V gene lookup returns CDR1 SGHRS and CDR2 YFSETQ. CDR3 length equals 12 residues. With V trimmed by 0 bases and J by 16 bases, 3 bases remained unmatched. CDR3 sequence (DNA): TGCGCCAGCAGCTTGGGTAGCGGGAGGGTATTCTTC. Residues: CASSLGSGRVFF. Full variable domain (outside the CDR3, taken from reference TRBV5-1 and TRBJ2-1): KAGVTQTPRYLIKTRGQQVTLSCSPISGHRSVSWYQQTPGQGLQFLFEYFSETQRNKGNFPGRFSGRQFSNSRSEMNVSTLELGDSALYLCASSLGSGRVFFGPGTRLTVL.

The chain has TRBV7-2 and TRBJ2-1; the D is unclear. Germline CDR1 reads SGHTA; CDR2 reads FQGNSA. V was pared by 7 bases and J by 4 bases, with 11 bases between. The CDR3 runs 13 residues. Here the CDR3 DNA reads TGTGCCAGCACCAGGCTGAATTACAATGAGCAGTTCTTC. Its protein is CASTRLNYNEQFF.

The chain combines TRBV30 with TRBJ2-1; D is ambiguous. Germline V gene sequence: CDR1 GTSNPN, CDR2 SVGIG (reference sequence). The V end was cut by 0 bases, the J end by 6 bases, with 9 bases between. This CDR3 has 13 residues. The CDR3 here is CAWSVYQINEQFF. In nucleotides, the CDR3 is TGTGCCTGGAGTGTATACCAGATCAATGAGCAGTTCTTC.

The rearrangement uses TRBV27 and TRBJ2-6, with 7 bases matching TRBD1. From germline, CDR1 is MNHEY and CDR2 SMNVEV (reference sequence). J lost 2 bases, V lost 2 bases, and 6 bases had no gene match. The CDR3 loop spans 17 amino acids. The CDR3 loop reads CASSLLIGGAGANVLTF. CDR3 nucleotides: TGTGCCAGCAGTTTACTTATAGGGGGCGCTGGGGCCAACGTCCTGACTTTC.

This chain links TRBV30 with TRBJ2-1; TRBD2 matches 8 bases. The CDR3 has 14 amino acids. Germline lookup yields CDR1 GTSNPN and CDR2 SVGIG (reference sequence). J was trimmed by 4 bases and V by 1 base; bases with no gene match: 3. CDR3 DNA: TGTGCCTGGAGTGCCAGCGGGGGTTACAATGAGCAGTTCTTC. Amino acids: CAWSASGGYNEQFF.

The J gene is TRBJ2-1, the V gene TRBV30; D uncertain. The CDR3 contains 12 residues. Germline CDR1 is GTSNPN and CDR2 is SVGIG (reference sequence). V was trimmed by 3 bases and J by 9 bases, leaving 12 bases between them. The CDR3 DNA is TGTGCCTGGAGGAAGGAGACCGTTGAGCAGTTCTTC. This translates into CAWRKETVEQFF.

The rearrangement links TRBV7-2 to TRBJ1-5; D remains ambiguous. The CDR3 runs 15 residues. Trimming took 1 base from V and 4 from J, leaving 11 bases between them. The V gene's germline CDR1 is SGHTA and CDR2 FQGNSA. CDR3 bases: TGTGCCAGCAGCTTAGATTCCAGGTCGAATCAGCCCCAGCATTTT. This translates into CASSLDSRSNQPQHF. The variable domain in full, with the rest retrieved from reference TRBV7-2 and TRBJ1-5, is GAGVSQSPSNKVTEKGKDVELRCDPISGHTALYWYRQSLGQGLEFLIYFQGNSAPDKSGLPSDRFSAERTGGSVSTLTIQRTQQEDSAVYLCASSLDSRSNQPQHFGDGTRLSIL.

V is TRBV5-1 and J is TRBJ2-3; 8 bases fit TRBD2. The CDR3 length is 15 residues. CDR1 and CDR2 from the germline V gene are SGHRS and YFSETQ. V dropped 3 bases and J dropped 4; count of bases not matched to a gene: 7. The DNA for the CDR3 is TGCGCCAGCAGCTATATACGGGAGGGGCCAGATACGCAGTATTTT. Amino acids: CASSYIREGPDTQYF.

The V gene is TRBV4-1, the J gene TRBJ1-5; D not certain. V lost 1 base, J lost 4 bases, and 11 bases lay in between. The CDR3 spans 15 residues. The germline V gene encodes CDR1 MGHRA and CDR2 YSYEKL. This CDR3 is CASSQAPAANQPQHF. CDR3 bases: TGCGCCAGCAGCCAAGCCCCGGCGGCGAATCAGCCCCAGCATTTT.

In its sample, this clone was seen once. This chain connects TRBV7-9 to TRBJ2-1; the D gene is possibly TRBD1 (5 bases). Per the germline V gene, CDR1 is SEHNR and CDR2 is FQNEAQ (reference sequence). This CDR3 comprises 14 residues. Trimming cost V 5 bases and J 1 base, with 9 bases left between them. CDR3 nucleotides: TGTGCCAGCAGCCAGAGACAGTCCTACAATGAGCAGTTCTTC. It yields the protein CASSQRQSYNEQFF. Full variable domain (remainder filled in from reference TRBV7-9 and TRBJ2-1): DTGVSQNPRHKITKRGQNVTFRCDPISEHNRLYWYRQTLGQGPEFLTYFQNEAQLEKSRLLSDRFSAERPKGSFSTLEIQRTEQGDSAMYLCASSQRQSYNEQFFGPGTRLTVL.

The chain uses TRBV2 and TRBJ1-2; D not resolved. This CDR3 has 13 amino acids. The germline CDR1 and CDR2 sequences are SNHLY and FYNNEI. V was cut by 0 bases and J by 6 bases, with 8 bases left in between. The CDR3 nucleotides are TGTGCCAGCAGTGAAGCGCTAGGAAATGGCTACACCTTC. Its protein product is CASSEALGNGYTF.

Remarks on this clone: This specimen includes other DNA sequences encoding the same CDR3. This chain joins TRBV9 and TRBJ2-5; 7 positions agree with TRBD2. CDR1 SGDLS and CDR2 YYNGEE come from the germline V gene. V trimming: 2 bases; J trimming: 3 bases; junction bases outside the gene matches: 1. CDR3 length equals 13 residues. The CDR3 here is CASSVGGKETQYF. CDR3 nucleotide sequence: TGTGCCAGCAGCGTCGGGGGGAAAGAGACCCAGTACTTC.

This CDR3 reads CASSVGTGNTEAFF. CDR3 bases: TGTGCCAGCAGCGTAGGAACAGGGAATACTGAAGCTTTCTTT. This chain links TRBV9 with TRBJ1-1; TRBD1 is a possible D gene (6 bases). This CDR3 has 14 residues. CDR1 and CDR2 from the germline V gene are SGDLS and YYNGEE. The V end lost 0 bases, the J end lost 5 bases, and 11 bases lay between the germline ends.

The chain employs TRBV27 and TRBJ2-7; D remains unclear. The length of the CDR3 is 15 residues. Per germline, CDR1 MNHEY and CDR2 SMNVEV (reference sequence). The germline V and J ends were trimmed by 5 bases and 3 bases, with 17 bases remaining between them. The CDR3 is CASSLHERHHYEQYF. As DNA, the CDR3 is TGTGCCAGCAGTCTGCATGAGAGACACCACTACGAGCAGTACTTC.

The V gene is TRBV28, the J gene TRBJ1-2; TRBD1 matches 7 bases. CDR1 and CDR2 (germline): MDHEN, SYDVKM. This CDR3 comprises 13 residues. Trimming cost V 8 bases and J 2 bases; bases outside gene matches: 5. The DNA of the CDR3 is TGTGCCAGCGGGTTGACAGGGAACTATGGCTACACCTTC. Translating gives CASGLTGNYGYTF.

This clone was recorded a few times. The chain employs TRBV6-4 and TRBJ2-3; 8 bases agree with TRBD1. Germline V gene sequence: CDR1 MRHNA, CDR2 SNTAGT. Trimming removed 3 bases from V and 5 bases from J; junction bases left unmatched: 7. The CDR3 is 15 residues long. CDR3 protein: CASSELAGGLDTQYF. For the CDR3, the DNA is TGTGCCAGCAGTGAATTGGCAGGGGGCCTAGATACGCAGTATTTT.

The chain couples TRBV4-2 to TRBJ1-2; D gene ambiguous. V lost 0 bases to trimming and J lost 8 bases, with 19 bases between them. This CDR3 comprises 16 residues. Per germline, CDR1 LGHNA and CDR2 YNFKEQ. The CDR3 region is CASSQDSGLASRGYTF. CDR3 sequence (DNA): TGTGCCAGCAGCCAAGACTCCGGGTTGGCGTCCCGGGGCTACACCTTC.

V and J are TRBV10-3 and TRBJ2-1, with D perhaps TRBD2 (5 bases). Germline V lookup: CDR1 ENHRY, CDR2 SYGVKD. The CDR3 has 15 residues. Trimming removed 6 bases at V and 0 bases at J, with 12 bases between. In DNA, the CDR3 is TGTGCCATCAGGAGGTGGACTCTCTCCTACAATGAGCAGTTCTTC. Protein product: CAIRRWTLSYNEQFF.